The TCR beta chain described here comes from a study of T cells after yellow fever vaccination. Broader study findings: Re-detected after boosting: most primary clones, about 95% of CD4 and about 89% of CD8.

To note about this clonotype: Its antigen is not identified.

Germline CDR1 and CDR2: MNHNY and SVGAGI (reference sequence). With V trimmed by 6 bases and J by 7 bases, 6 bases remained unmatched. The CDR3 sequence is 13 residues long. TCRdb recomputed calls from the 5' RACE reads with MiXCR, one row per CDR3 protein. Among some 550,000 distinct CDR3 sequences listed, 15% to 20% were seen once. The receptor comes from a man under 40 who received the YFV17D yellow fever vaccine. The sequences come from PBMCs, collected 15 days after the yellow fever booster vaccination. The chain couples TRBV6-6 to TRBJ1-2, with 9 nucleotides matching TRBD1. CDR3 DNA sequence: TGTGCCAGCAGACGGGACAGGGAGGGTGGCTACACCTTC. Protein product: CASRRDREGGYTF.